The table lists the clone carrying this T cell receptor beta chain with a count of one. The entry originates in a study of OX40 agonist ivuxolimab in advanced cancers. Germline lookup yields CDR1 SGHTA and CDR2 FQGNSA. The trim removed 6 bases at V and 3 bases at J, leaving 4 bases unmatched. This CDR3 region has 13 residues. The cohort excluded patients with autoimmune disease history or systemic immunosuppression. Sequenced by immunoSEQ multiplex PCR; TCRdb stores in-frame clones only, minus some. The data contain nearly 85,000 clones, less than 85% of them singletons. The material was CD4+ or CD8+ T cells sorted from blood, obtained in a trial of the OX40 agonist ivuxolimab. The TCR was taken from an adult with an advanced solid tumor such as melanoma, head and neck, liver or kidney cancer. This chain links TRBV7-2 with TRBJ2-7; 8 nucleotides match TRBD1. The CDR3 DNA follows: TGTGCCAGCAGATTCACAGGGGGCTACGAGCAGTACTTC. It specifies CASRFTGGYEQYF.